This TCR beta chain derives from a study of blood T cell repertoires in COVID-19 (dated by TCRdb to between 2020 and 2021). A note on the overall study: Samples from collaborators originated in the United States, Italy and Spain and spanned both the acute and convalescent phases of COVID-19. The prospective study material was composed of cDNA or gDNA derived from T cells, B-cell-depleted T cells, or PBMCs. Deeply sampled blood TCRbeta repertoires from subjects exposed to, actively infected with, or recovered from COVID-19 were included in the dataset. The repertoires were made available in a free public database intended to serve as a resource for research on the immune response to SARS-CoV-2. The samples were drawn from two sources: the first 160 participants of the ongoing ImmuneRACE study, and fewer than 1,500 subjects contributed by 6 global collaborators. A de-identified subject ID, COVID-19 status, age in years and sex were almost always included in the sample metadata. Where available, HLA class I and class II types were taken from metadata supplied by the sample provider and were not determined by assay-based typing. What the study reported, not specific to this receptor: Clinical and demographic metadata were provided uncurated, with the amount varying by source and participant.

In this sample, this clone turned up once. Its antigen remains unidentified. No much larger clonotype is one base removed from it; base qualities were not supplied. V ends up 4 bases short and J 8 bases short, with an unmatched junction base count of 10. CDR1 and CDR2 were assigned from the germline V gene (reference sequence) as LNHDA and SQIVND. The CDR3 measures 15 amino acids from cysteine to phenylalanine. Just CDR3 DNA is preserved here, 45 bases in frame from base 1. Each collaborating institution followed its own protocols to collect whole blood in K2EDTA tubes. For TCRbeta analysis, collaborators shipped samples in one of three forms: frozen whole blood, isolated PBMCs, or DNA extracted from either of those sample types. TCRbeta CDR3 regions were amplified from genomic DNA using the immunoSEQ Assay, a bias-controlled multiplex PCR. Per the authors' processing: Within the assay, amplification of reference gene primers was used to estimate how many nucleated cells each sample contained. Sequence reads were collapsed and filtered to measure the absolute abundance of every unique TCRbeta CDR3 rearrangement. For each sample, productive Simpson clonality was calculated as the square root of Simpson's diversity index across productive rearrangements. Here the immuneACCESS table is served through TCRdb, limited to in-frame sequences with V and J called. Missing clones are a known gap in these copies; in checked studies unresolved V genes cover under half, and the rest lacks a known reason. V and J calls and clone size come straight from that table; D and trimming were deduced from the DNA. In all, the sample holds roughly 67,000 clones, and about four fifths of those were seen once. Jointly, the top ten make up approximately 6.8% of the sample.

The chain links TRBV19 with TRBJ1-5, and 8 junctional nucleotides match TRBD1. The receptor comes from a woman aged 45-60 years with active or convalescent COVID-19. The sequencing sample was made of peripheral blood. The DNA is as follows: TGTGCCAGTAGTAAACCGGGACAGGCCGTGAAGCCCCAGCATTTT. Translated, it reads CASSKPGQAVKPQHF.